The rows below give T cell receptor beta chains drawn from one sample of a study of blood T cell repertoires in COVID-19. Assay: immunoSEQ multiplex PCR; the TCRdb copy retains only in-frame clones and omits some. The profile shows 150,000 to 200,000 clones, 86% of them singletons. Specimen: peripheral blood. The source is an elderly woman in a cohort sampled during active or convalescent COVID-19. CDR3s include the opening cysteine and the closing phenylalanine or tryptophan. A D gene is named only where the DNA matches it firmly. The size entry is marked missing in some rows and otherwise reads once, few, many or a size class.

j_call d_call clone_size v_call cdr3_nt cdr3_aa
TRBJ1-4 - - TRBV5-1 TGCGCCAGCAGCTTGGTTTCACAGCTTAATGAAAAACTGTTTTTT CASSLVSQLNEKLFF
TRBJ1-1 - - TRBV6-5 TGTGCCAGCAGTTACTCCGCAGGCACTGAAGCTTTCTTT CASSYSAGTEAFF
TRBJ2-7 - - TRBV27 TGTGCCAGCAGTCCACCGACAGGAAGGTACGAGCAGTACTTC CASSPPTGRYEQYF
TRBJ1-2 TRBD1 - TRBV5-6 TGTGCCAGCAGCGTAAACGGACAGGGGCGCTATGGCTACACCTTC CASSVNGQGRYGYTF
TRBJ1-2 - - TRBV5-1 TGCGCCAGCAGCTTGGATTCCACTACTAACTATGGCTACACCTTC CASSLDSTTNYGYTF
TRBJ2-7 TRBD1 - TRBV7-8 TGTGCCAGCAGCCCGTACACCGGGACAGGATCCTACGAGCAGTACTTC CASSPYTGTGSYEQYF
TRBJ2-7 TRBD1 - TRBV12-3/TRBV12-4 TGTGCCAGCAGTGTGGACAGGGTGAACGAGCAGTACTTC CASSVDRVNEQYF
TRBJ1-1 - - TRBV14 TGTGCCAGCAGCCAAAGGCGGGGACTGAACACTGAAGCTTTCTTT CASSQRRGLNTEAFF
TRBJ2-1 - - TRBV7-2 TGTGCCAGCAGCTTGGACCAGACTAGGGGCAATGAGCAGTTCTTC CASSLDQTRGNEQFF
TRBJ1-5 TRBD1 - TRBV4-1 TGCGCCAGCAGCCATGTTAGGGGGCGTAATCAGCCCCAGCATTTT CASSHVRGRNQPQHF
TRBJ1-4 - - TRBV7-9 TGTGCCAGCAGCCACCCAGGGGATCTCAATGAAAAACTGTTTTTT CASSHPGDLNEKLFF
TRBJ2-1 TRBD2 - TRBV14 TGTGCCAGCAGCATGACTAGCGGGAGTGTCTACAATGAGCAGTTCTTC CASSMTSGSVYNEQFF
TRBJ2-2 TRBD2 once TRBV15 TGTGCCACCGAAAGGAGACCGGGACTAGGAGTCGGGGAGCTGTTTTTT CATERRPGLGVGELFF
TRBJ2-7 - - TRBV19 TGTGCCAGTAGTATAACAGGTACCTACGAGCAGTACTTC CASSITGTYEQYF
TRBJ1-1 - - TRBV5-1 TGCGCCAGCAGCTTGGAGCGGGGGAGATACACTGAAGCTTTCTTT CASSLERGRYTEAFF
TRBJ2-1 TRBD2 - TRBV18 TGTGCCAGCTCACCACCTGCGACTAGCGGGTTCAATGAGCAGTTCTTC CASSPPATSGFNEQFF
TRBJ2-3 - - TRBV5-4 TGTGCCAGCAGCTTGGGATTGGCACTAGTTGGTTCAGATACGCAGTATTTT CASSLGLALVGSDTQYF
TRBJ2-7 - - TRBV5-4 TGTGCCAGCAGCTTGGCGAACAGAGATCTTACCTACGAGCAGTACTTC CASSLANRDLTYEQYF
TRBJ1-4 TRBD1 - TRBV19 TGTGCCAGTACCCCAGGGGGTCTTGGGGAAAAACTGTTTTTT CASTPGGLGEKLFF
TRBJ2-1 TRBD2 - TRBV10-3 TGTGCCAGCGAAACCGGGACTAGCGGGAACAATGAGCAGTTCTTC CASETGTSGNNEQFF
TRBJ2-5 TRBD2 - TRBV20-1 TGCAGTGCAACTAGCGAAGAGACCCAGTACTTC CSATSEETQYF
TRBJ1-3 - - TRBV18 TGTGCCAGCTCACCAGAGTCCTCTGGAAACACCATATATTTT CASSPESSGNTIYF
TRBJ2-1 - - TRBV7-6 TGTGCCAGCAGACTCACGACAGGACGATACAATGAGCAGTTCTTC CASRLTTGRYNEQFF
TRBJ1-6 - - TRBV30 TGTGCCTGGAGTGTACGGGTAGGGGACTATTCACCCCTCCACTTT CAWSVRVGDYSPLHF
TRBJ2-5 - - TRBV10-1 TGCGCCAGCAGCCCAGGACAGTTACAAGAGACCCAGTACTTC CASSPGQLQETQYF
TRBJ1-1 - once TRBV24-1 TGTGCCACCAAGGGGGGGACTGAAGCTTTCTTT CATKGGTEAFF
TRBJ2-3 - - TRBV5-4 TGTGCCAGCAGCCCCGGTCGGAGCACAGATACGCAGTATTTT CASSPGRSTDTQYF
TRBJ1-3 - once TRBV28 TGTGCCAGCAGTGTATCCTTAAACACCATATATTTT CASSVSLNTIYF
TRBJ1-1 - - TRBV6-5 TGTGCCAGCAGCCGGGGGAACACTGAAGCTTTCTTT CASSRGNTEAFF
TRBJ1-1 - - TRBV6-8 TGTGCCAGCAGTTACTCGTTCCAGGGCTGGGACACTGAAGCTTTCTTT CASSYSFQGWDTEAFF
TRBJ2-2 - - TRBV7-2 TGTGCCAGCAGCTTAGCTATCGGGGAGCTGTTTTTT CASSLAIGELFF
TRBJ1-5 TRBD1 - TRBV9 TGTGCCAGCAGCGCCGGACAGGCCCGTAGGCAGCCCCAGCATTTT CASSAGQARRQPQHF
TRBJ1-4 TRBD1 - TRBV7-9 TGTGCCAGCAGCCTCGGACAGGCAGTTAATGAAAAACTGTTTTTT CASSLGQAVNEKLFF
TRBJ2-1 TRBD2 - TRBV30 TGTGCCTGGAGCGTTAAGAGAGGACTAGCGGGGGCCAGCTCCTACAATGAGCAGTTCTTC CAWSVKRGLAGASSYNEQFF
TRBJ2-7 TRBD1 - TRBV28 TGTGCCAGCAGTTTGGGACAGAGCTCCTACGAGCAGTACTTC CASSLGQSSYEQYF
TRBJ1-1 - - TRBV12-2 TGTGCAAGTCGCTTAGCTGATGACAGGGTGACTGAAGCTTTCTTT CASRLADDRVTEAFF
TRBJ2-7 - - TRBV10-2 TGCGCCAGCAGGGGCGGGTACGAGCAGTACTTC CASRGGYEQYF
TRBJ1-2 TRBD1 - TRBV30 TGTGCCTGGAGTCGGACAGGGACTTCCCGAAACTATGGCTACACCTTC CAWSRTGTSRNYGYTF
TRBJ2-1 TRBD1 - TRBV7-9 TGTGCCAGCAGCTTAGTATACCGCGGGACAGGGTTAACCTACAATGAGCAGTTCTTC CASSLVYRGTGLTYNEQFF
TRBJ2-4 TRBD2 - TRBV7-2 TGTGCCAGCAGCTTCTATAGCGGGGGCGGAAAAAACATTCAGTACTTC CASSFYSGGGKNIQYF
TRBJ1-5 - few TRBV11-2 TGTGCCAGCAGCTTGGGCAACAATCAGCCCCAGCATTTT CASSLGNNQPQHF
TRBJ2-7 - - TRBV19 TGTGCCAGTAGTATTAGGGCAGGGACCTACGAGCAGTACTTC CASSIRAGTYEQYF
TRBJ2-3 - - TRBV6-2/TRBV6-3 TGTGCCAGCAGTTTCGGGGGTCTAGATACGCAGTATTTT CASSFGGLDTQYF
TRBJ2-2 TRBD2 - TRBV10-2 TGCGCCAGCGGTAGGACTAGCGGGAGGCTGGACACCGGGGAGCTGTTTTTT CASGRTSGRLDTGELFF
TRBJ2-6 - - TRBV5-1 TGCGCCAGCAGCTTGGCATTAACCCGGGGGACCAACGTCCTGACTTTC CASSLALTRGTNVLTF
TRBJ2-1 - - TRBV12-1 TGTGCCAGCAGCGCCCGTAGCGGCCACTCCTACAATGAGCAGTTCTTC CASSARSGHSYNEQFF
TRBJ1-3 - once TRBV20-1 TGCAGTGCTAGTGGGGGCCCTGGAAACACCATATATTTT CSASGGPGNTIYF
TRBJ2-2 - - TRBV9 TGTGCCAGCAGCGTAGTAGTTGGGCGAACCGGGGAGCTGTTTTTT CASSVVVGRTGELFF
TRBJ1-3 - - TRBV12-3/TRBV12-4 TGTGCCAGCAGTCCGGGTGGAAACACCATATATTTT CASSPGGNTIYF
TRBJ1-1 - - TRBV9 TGTGCCAGCAGCGTAGACCAGGCTGGGAGGAACACTGAAGCTTTCTTT CASSVDQAGRNTEAFF
TRBJ1-3 TRBD1 - TRBV7-2 TGTGCCAGCAGCTCTAGAAAGACAGGGTCTGGAAACACCATATATTTT CASSSRKTGSGNTIYF
TRBJ2-3 - - TRBV5-1 TGCGCCAGCAGCTATCCTACTCGCGCAGATACGCAGTATTTT CASSYPTRADTQYF
TRBJ1-2 TRBD1 - TRBV18 TGTGCCAGCTCACCACAAGGGGGCGGAAGTTCCTCTAACTATGGCTACACCTTC CASSPQGGGSSSNYGYTF
TRBJ1-2 TRBD1 - TRBV6-5 TGTGCCAGCAGTTACCGGGACAGGGGCCTGAACACCTTC CASSYRDRGLNTF